This T cell receptor (beta chain) was sequenced during a study of liver allograft versus peripheral blood T cells. Study context: Repertoires from peripheral blood of liver transplant recipients were compared with those inside their transplanted livers.

TCRdb reprocessed the reads with MiXCR, giving one entry per CDR3 protein. There are 950 to 1,500 distinct CDR3 sequences in the sample; 14% to 15% occur only once, and around a sixth lies in the top ten. Germline V gene data show CDR1 as MDHEN and CDR2 as SYDVKM. The CDR3 totals 11 residues. The V end was cut by 4 bases, the J end by 9 bases, with 10 bases between. This clonotype is medium-sized. The rearrangement joins TRBV28 to TRBJ2-7, with no clear D. This clonotype originated in a human patient who had a liver transplant. Some T cells may be graft donor cells. The CDR3 is CASSSRLLQYF. CDR3 bases: TGTGCCAGCAGTTCTCGACTGTTGCAGTACTTC. Together with reference TRBV28 and TRBJ2-7, the CDR3 gives the full variable domain: DVKVTQSSRYLVKRTGEKVFLECVQDMDHENMFWYRQDPGLGLRLIYFSYDVKMKEKGDIPEGYSVSREKKERFSLILESASTNQTSMYLCASSSRLLQYFGPGTRLTVT.